A selection of T cell receptor beta chains follows, all from one sample in a study of T cells in Graves' hyperthyroidism and ophthalmopathy. Each CDR3 protein is one row after TCRdb ran MiXCR on the multiplex PCR reads. The sample contains hundreds of thousands of distinct CDR3 sequences, around 15% of which appear only once. Material: blood. Every receptor here comes from a woman in her fifties or sixties with Graves' ophthalmopathy. CDR3s include the opening cysteine and the closing phenylalanine or tryptophan. Some rows mark clone size as missing; the rest say once, few, many or name a class of expanded clone.

>.|TRBV7-9
CASSLAGGLAGPQETQYF
>many|TRBV12-3/TRBV12-4
CASSLLGVTEAFF
>.|TRBV11-2
CASSVGRDEPNYGYTF
>many|TRBV7-3
CASSFIQDTEAFF
>many|TRBV28
CASSSILLAGGSGSYNEQFF
>.|TRBV5-4
CASSGQGRDTQYF
>many|TRBV6-5
CASSYTHGQGNTEAFF
>.|TRBV25-1
CASSDTRPNTDTQYF
>many|TRBV5-6
CASSLREGLSSPLHF
>.|TRBV9
CASSVVPSGYTGELFF
>.|TRBV6-1
CASSRKTSGGPYEQYF
>.|TRBV10-3
CAISELWTGDNYGYTF
>many|TRBV12-3/TRBV12-4
CASSSRGLGDLSYEQYF
>.|TRBV12-5
CASGWGQGGNEQYF
>many|TRBV5-1
CASSLEGPNYGYTF
>.|TRBV7-3
CASSLISDRAGGPIHTQYF
>many|TRBV20-1
CSARTPGTSSYEQYF
>few|TRBV7-7
CASSPIRAGRQETQYF
>many|TRBV2
CASRGTYLTYEQYF
>.|TRBV5-5
CASSLVPDRPQHF
>many|TRBV7-2
CASSLFRGRYTEAFF
>many|TRBV11-3
CASSLVASEAVNEQFF
>few|TRBV27
CATKYSGELFF
>many|TRBV27
CASSRDGNYGYTF
>many|TRBV13
CASSLDRDGEQFF
>few|TRBV28
CASSWRGEQFF
>many|TRBV29-1
CSVEEAGILAKNIQYF
>many|TRBV27
CASRKLTGGTEAFF
>.|TRBV12-3/TRBV12-4
CASRGTGSTYEQYF
>.|TRBV5-1
CASSLEYAGHEQYF
>few|TRBV2
CASSDPFGDIQPQHF
>many|TRBV7-2
CASSQPGQIRYEQYF
>.|TRBV27
CASSLRGALDGYTF
>.|TRBV6-4
CASSDVADTGELFF
>.|TRBV11-2
CASSLYRTAEQYF
>many|TRBV6-2/TRBV6-3
CASRDRAPRGYTF
>.|TRBV12-3/TRBV12-4
CASTPGWVWADNGEQFF
>many|TRBV20-1
CSARGGGTGLAHEQFF
>.|TRBV6-1
CASSARGGDSNQPQHF
>many|TRBV28
CASSLMTPGPSYEQYF
>many|TRBV30
CAWGNKGGDTQYF
>many|TRBV12-3/TRBV12-4
CASTGLAGVADTQYF
>many|TRBV11-2
CASSLGSYDTQYF
>.|TRBV6-2/TRBV6-3
CASRKQGAGEKLFF
>many|TRBV6-1
CASSEERFSYNEQFF
>few|TRBV6-2/TRBV6-3
CASSSGAHTDTQYF
>many|TRBV5-1
CASSSGGSSYEQYF
>.|TRBV10-3
CAIRDPNYGYTF
>once|TRBV20-1
CSARSLPGQGLTDTQYF
>.|TRBV6-1
CASSDRTDYGYTF